Shown below are 20 T cell receptor beta chains from a single sample sequenced in a study of blood T cells in healthy people across ages. Primers used in a second PCR of roughly 6 to 11 cycles were a sample-barcoded 5' primer and a J-beta primer mix. MiXCR, run by TCRdb on the 5' RACE reads, gives a single entry per CDR3 protein. The profile shows about 1.6 million distinct CDR3 sequences, almost 35% of them singletons. The sample consisted of blood. Source of these receptors: a woman in her twenties or thirties in good health.

V gene TRBV10-3 combines with J gene TRBJ1-2; D is ambiguous. The CDR3 spans 10 residues. Germline-derived CDR1 and CDR2 are ENHRY and SYGVKD. V lost 7 bases and J lost 5, with 5 bases in between. CDR3 in amino acids: CAITAYGYTF. CDR3 sequence (DNA): TGTGCCATCACGGCATATGGCTACACCTTC.

V and J are TRBV18 and TRBJ2-1; unclear D gene. Germline V CDR1 and CDR2: KGHSH, LQKENI. The length of the CDR3 is 16 residues. Trimming left V 3 bases short and J 5 bases short, with 17 bases between. The CDR3 bases are TGTGCCAGCTCACCCCCGGGCCTAGAAACTAACAATGAGCAGTTCTTC. Translating it yields CASSPPGLETNNEQFF.

This clonotype has more than one count but fewer than ten. The chain uses TRBV5-1 and TRBJ2-7; 7 bases match TRBD2. The CDR3 covers 15 residues. From germline, CDR1 is SGHRS and CDR2 YFSETQ. J gave up 5 bases and V 0 bases, and 8 bases lay outside the gene matches. The CDR3 DNA sequence: TGCGCCAGCAGCTTGGCGGGGGGAAGTCAGGACGAGCAGTACTTC. Translating it yields CASSLAGGSQDEQYF.

The chain combines TRBV3-1 with TRBJ2-3; D not certain. CDR3 size: 12 residues. Germline lookup yields CDR1 LGHDT and CDR2 YNNKEL (reference sequence). V lost 1 base and J lost 5, with 4 bases in between. Here the CDR3 DNA reads TGTGCCAGCAGCCAAGTAATAGATACGCAGTATTTT. Translating it yields CASSQVIDTQYF.

This clonotype was picked up a small number of times. The chain joins TRBV20-1 to TRBJ2-6; 11 bases agree with TRBD2. CDR3 length: 19 amino acids. Germline V gene data show CDR1 as DFQATT and CDR2 as SNEGSKA (reference sequence). Trimming at V came to 0 bases and at J to 2 bases, leaving 9 bases not matched to a gene. DNA for the CDR3: TGCAGTGCTAGAGATGGGAGGTGGGGACTAGCGGCTGGGGCCAACGTCCTGACTTTC. This translates into CSARDGRWGLAAGANVLTF.

The rearrangement joins TRBV27 to TRBJ2-7, with 7 nucleotides matching TRBD1. The CDR3 loop spans 14 amino acids. Trimming removed 7 bases from V and 2 bases from J; junction bases left unmatched: 8. CDR1 is MNHEY, CDR2 SMNVEV, per germline (reference sequence). The CDR3 loop is CASTPGQRTYEQYF. CDR3 coding DNA: TGTGCCAGCACCCCGGGACAGCGGACCTACGAGCAGTACTTC.

The sample holds a few counts of this clonotype. The gene calls are TRBV6-2 or TRBV6-3 and TRBJ1-4; TRBD1 might be the D (6 bases). Between the trimmed V and J ends, which lost 7 bases and 7 bases, there was a span of 16 bases. Germline lookup yields CDR1 MNHEY and CDR2 SVGEGT. The CDR3 sequence is 14 residues long. The CDR3 DNA sequence: TGTGCCAGCACATCAGGGGACGGTACTGAAAAACTGTTTTTT. As protein: CASTSGDGTEKLFF.

This clonotype was picked up a small number of times. This chain joins TRBV4-2 and TRBJ2-3; TRBD2 aligns across 10 bases. The V segment lost 0 bases and the J segment 1 base; nucleotides outside the gene matches: 4. The CDR3 runs 17 residues. Germline V gene sequence: CDR1 LGHNA, CDR2 YNFKEQ. This chain's CDR3 is CASSQEVTSGGTDTQYF. Written as DNA, the CDR3 is TGTGCCAGCAGCCAAGAGGTCACTAGCGGGGGCACAGATACGCAGTATTTT.

CDR3: CASSQDPRGVSYEQYF. The CDR3 DNA is TGCGCCAGCAGCCAAGATCCCCGGGGGGTCTCCTACGAGCAGTACTTC. This sequence joins TRBV4-1 and TRBJ2-7; 7 nucleotides agree with TRBD2. Germline trimming cut 0 bases from V and 0 bases from J; bases unmatched to any gene: 5. This CDR3 is 16 amino acids long. CDR1 and CDR2 from the germline V gene are MGHRA and YSYEKL.

This clonotype has more than one count but fewer than ten. The CDR3 nucleotides are TGCGCCAGCAGCGGGGGGTCTAGCGGGAGATCGGATACGCAGTATTTT. Translating gives CASSGGSSGRSDTQYF. The rearrangement joins TRBV5-1 to TRBJ2-3; 10 positions match TRBD2. The CDR3 is 16 residues long. Per germline, CDR1 SGHRS and CDR2 YFSETQ. Losses at the gene ends were 4 bases for V and 6 bases for J; bases not matched to a gene: 11.

This clonotype was picked up a small number of times. The junction differs from germline at one of its ends, possibly a read error. This chain connects TRBV7-6 to TRBJ2-5; D is uncertain. The CDR3 consists of 14 residues. CDR1 and CDR2 from the germline V gene are SGHVS and FNYEAQ. In nucleotides, the CDR3 is TGCGCCAGCAGCCCCTCACCAAGGTCTGAAACCCAGTACTTC. This gives the protein CASSPSPRSETQYF.

The table lists this clonotype with many counts. The chain couples TRBV7-2 to TRBJ2-3, with TRBD1 as a possible D gene (5 bases). Germline loops: CDR1 SGHTA, CDR2 FQGNSA. The ends were cut back, 3 bases at V and 1 base at J, with 14 bases in the middle. CDR3 length: 16 residues. The CDR3 DNA sequence: TGTGCCAGCAGCTTTGGGGCGTCGACACGCACAGATACGCAGTATTTT. It translates to CASSFGASTRTDTQYF.

This clonotype was detected many times. The CDR3 spells CASSPSGRTYNEQFF. CDR3 DNA: TGTGCCAGCAGTCCGTCGGGGCGGACCTACAATGAGCAGTTCTTC. The V gene is TRBV6-4, the J gene TRBJ2-1; possibly TRBD1 or TRBD2 for D (5 bases each). CDR3 length equals 15 residues. V was cut by 5 bases and J by 2 bases, with 13 bases left in between. Germline V lookup: CDR1 MRHNA, CDR2 SNTAGT.

The rearrangement uses TRBV12-3 or TRBV12-4 and TRBJ2-7; no firm D call. The CDR3 has 12 residues. The V and J ends lost 5 bases and 2 bases respectively, with 7 bases between them. The CDR3 nucleotides read TGTGCCAGCAGTACTGTAGCCTACGAGCAGTACTTC. It encodes CASSTVAYEQYF.

The V gene is TRBV7-9, the J gene TRBJ2-1; TRBD1 aligns across 8 bases. This CDR3 is built from 16 residues. With V trimmed by 5 bases and J by 2 bases, 8 bases remained unmatched. Germline V lookup: CDR1 SEHNR, CDR2 FQNEAQ (reference sequence). DNA for the CDR3: TGTGCCAGCAGCCCTTACAGGGGGGAGGCCTACAATGAGCAGTTCTTC. Protein sequence: CASSPYRGEAYNEQFF.

Comments on this clonotype: At one of its ends the junction is not consistent with the germline gene, which may arise from a read error. The rearrangement links TRBV9 to TRBJ2-7; D is unresolved. The CDR3 is 15 amino acids. Per the germline V gene, CDR1 is SGDLS and CDR2 is YYNGEE. In nucleotides, the CDR3 is TGTGCCAGCAGCGTAGGTGGACGAGGCTCCCACGAGCAGTACTTC. It specifies CASSVGGRGSHEQYF.

CDR3 loop: CSASLLAGNSYEQYF. CDR3 DNA sequence: TGCAGTGCTAGTCTCCTAGCGGGCAACTCCTACGAGCAGTACTTC. The rearrangement joins TRBV20-1 to TRBJ2-5; 8 bases are a match to TRBD2. The last part of the DNA fits TRBJ2-7 better; the J call may be wrong. CDR1 and CDR2 (germline): DFQATT, SNEGSKA (reference sequence). CDR3 length: 15 residues.

This clonotype was seen many times. The J gene is TRBJ2-3, the V gene TRBV4-1; 7 positions match TRBD1. V gave up 2 bases and J gave up 4 bases; unmatched junction bases: 6. CDR1 is MGHRA, CDR2 YSYEKL, per germline. CDR3 size: 15 residues. CDR3 protein: CASSQKGQGADTQYF. The CDR3 coding sequence is TGCGCCAGCAGCCAAAAAGGGCAGGGGGCAGATACGCAGTATTTT.

The chain carries TRBV12-3 or TRBV12-4 and TRBJ2-1, with D possibly being TRBD1 (5 bases). The tail of the sequence fits TRBJ2-7 better, so the J call may be wrong. This CDR3 region has 15 residues. In nucleotides, the CDR3 is TGTGCCAGCAGCCCGGACATGAGCTCCTACAATGAGCAGTACTTC. Protein product: CASSPDMSSYNEQYF.

Comments on this clonotype: This may arise from a read error, as a much more abundant clone is one base away. This chain links TRBV5-1 with TRBJ2-7; D is perhaps TRBD1 (5 bases). Germline-derived CDR1 and CDR2 are SGHRS and YFSETQ. This CDR3 has 14 residues. Trimming removed 3 bases from V and 6 bases from J, with 16 bases in between. DNA of the CDR3: TGCGCCAGCAGCTCGGGCAGGGATCAAGTCGAGCAGTACTTC. Its translation: CASSSGRDQVEQYF.